Listed below are T cell receptor beta chains from one sample, sequenced in a study of shared clonotypes between healthy human individuals. TCRdb's copy holds only in-frame clones and misses some; the assay was immunoSEQ multiplex PCR. The table includes 2 million to 2.5 million clones, approximately 95% detected once. What was sequenced was naive CD4+ T cells from PBMCs. The receptors stem from a man younger than 35 in good health. Some clones in this sample may be carry-over from other donors' samples. The CDR3 runs from the conserved cysteine through the conserved F or W. Size tells how often a clone was seen (once, few, many) or the class of an expanded clone, and some rows leave it out.

>TRBV27|once
CASRPGTTTTYEQYF
>TRBV30|-
CAWSVRGLYNEQFF
>TRBV5-1|-
CASSLGVGTGPYEQYF
>TRBV11-3|-
CASSPGQGGTGELFF
>TRBV27|-
CASSFNSGNTIYF
>TRBV28|-
CASRTTGGTPSRTLNTEAFF
>TRBV7-9|once
CASTPNSTDTQYF
>TRBV6-6|-
CASSFRFQETQYF
>TRBV28|-
CATQGTVSNQPQHF
>TRBV7-2|-
CASSYLKREETQYF
>TRBV7-9|once
CASSPTGLTSGNTIYF
>TRBV5-1|-
CASSLRTGLLFF
>TRBV4-3|-
CASSQEQGNWDTDTQYF